This entry lists 3 T cell receptor beta chains sequenced from one sample in a study of blood T cell repertoires in COVID-19. Libraries were prepared by immunoSEQ multiplex PCR; TCRdb keeps only in-frame clonotypes and omits some of them. The sample carries approximately 230,000 clones, 70% to 85% recorded once. Specimen: PBMCs or T cells enriched from blood (not recorded which). Source of these receptors: a man between 35 and 55 years old who had recovered from COVID-19.

This chain joins TRBV24-1 and TRBJ1-1; D possibly corresponds to TRBD1 (6 bases). V lost 4 bases and J lost 6, with 8 bases in between. The CDR3 has 12 residues. The germline gives CDR1 KGHDR, CDR2 SFDVKD. The CDR3 nucleotides are TGTGCCACCAGTGAGGACAGTTCTGAAGCTTTCTTT. It codes for CATSEDSSEAFF.

The rearrangement links TRBV18 to TRBJ1-4; 7 bases are a match to TRBD1. Germline CDR1 reads KGHSH; CDR2 reads LQKENI. The CDR3 runs to 16 residues. After removal of 4 bases from V and 2 bases from J, the junction contained 7 bases not matched to a gene. The CDR3 protein is CASSRSRGTTNEKLFF. CDR3 in DNA: TGTGCCAGCTCACGCTCCAGGGGGACGACTAATGAAAAACTGTTTTTT.

This clone was recorded only once. This rearrangement joins TRBV9 to TRBJ1-1; D not resolved. Germline V gives CDR1 SGDLS, CDR2 YYNGEE. CDR3 length: 16 amino acids. V lost 0 bases and J lost 1, with 13 bases in between. CDR3 DNA sequence: TGTGCCAGCAGCGTAGTATTGGCGTCGGGGAACACTGAAGCTTTCTTT. This encodes CASSVVLASGNTEAFF.